This T cell receptor beta chain was captured in a study of cytomegalovirus exposure and HLA in healthy donors. Study results and limitations: The study recorded 164 TCR beta chains that were cytomegalovirus-associated. Excluded were some V segments that proved indistinguishable, including TRBV6-2 and TRBV6-3.

As to this clone: Its antigen is as yet unknown.

The CDR3 loop spans 16 amino acids. V gave up 3 bases and J gave up 2 bases, with 14 bases separating them. Both 60 Vbeta primers and 13 Jbeta primers went into the PCR. The authors' processing: In a later analysis, roughly 10 million of about 80 million unique beta chains occurred in at least two donors. Measured with immunoSEQ multiplex PCR; TCRdb has only the in-frame clones, and not every one. V and J calls and clone size are those listed in that table; D and trimming were worked out from the DNA. The sample has about 110,000 clones, 60% to 85% seen once. The chain uses TRBV23-1 and TRBJ1-5, with D hard to call. TRBV23-1 qualifies as an ORF whose function is uncertain. Sequencing used PBMCs. This sequence was found in a woman aged 30 to 39 in good health and CMV-seronegative. The CDR3 DNA is TGCGCCAGCAGTCACCGGACTTTGTCCGGCAATCAGCCCCAGCATTTT. Amino acid sequence: CASSHRTLSGNQPQHF.